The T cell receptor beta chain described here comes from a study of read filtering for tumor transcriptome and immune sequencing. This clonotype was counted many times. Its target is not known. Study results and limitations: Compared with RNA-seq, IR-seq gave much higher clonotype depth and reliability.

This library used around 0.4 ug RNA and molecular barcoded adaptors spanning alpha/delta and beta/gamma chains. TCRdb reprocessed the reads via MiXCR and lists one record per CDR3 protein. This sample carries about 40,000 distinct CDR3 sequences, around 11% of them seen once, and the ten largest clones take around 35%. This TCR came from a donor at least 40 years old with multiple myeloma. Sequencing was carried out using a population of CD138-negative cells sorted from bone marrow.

The CDR3 loop reads CATSRSGVTGELFF. The CDR3, as DNA: TGTGCCACCAGTCGGAGCGGGGTGACCGGGGAGCTGTTTTTT. The rearrangement uses TRBV24-1 and TRBJ2-2; TRBD2 agrees at 7 bases. CDR3 length: 14 residues. Unmatched junction bases numbered 5, after V lost 6 bases and J lost 5 bases. The germline gives CDR1 KGHDR, CDR2 SFDVKD.